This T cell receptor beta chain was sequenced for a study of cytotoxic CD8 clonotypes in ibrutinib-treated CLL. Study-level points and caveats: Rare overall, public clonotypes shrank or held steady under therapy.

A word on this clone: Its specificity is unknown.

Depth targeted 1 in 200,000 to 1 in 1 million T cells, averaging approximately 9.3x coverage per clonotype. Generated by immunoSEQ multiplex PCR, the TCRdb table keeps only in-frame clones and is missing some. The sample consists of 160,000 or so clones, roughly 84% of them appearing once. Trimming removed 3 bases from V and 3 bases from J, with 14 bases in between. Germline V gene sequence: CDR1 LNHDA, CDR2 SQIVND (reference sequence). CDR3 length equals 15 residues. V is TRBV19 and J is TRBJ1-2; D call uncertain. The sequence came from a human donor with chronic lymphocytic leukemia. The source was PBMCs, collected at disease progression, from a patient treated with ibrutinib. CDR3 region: CASSIADGRHYGYTF. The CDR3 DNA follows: TGTGCCAGTAGTATTGCGGACGGCCGCCACTATGGCTACACCTTC.